Included here is one TCR beta chain sequence, with context. The data originate from a study of blood T cell repertoires in COVID-19. Trimming took 0 bases from V and 2 from J; bases not matched to a gene: 3. The length of the CDR3 is 15 residues. Per the germline V gene, CDR1 is ENHRY and CDR2 is SYGVKD. Clones were read by immunoSEQ multiplex PCR, and TCRdb kept only the in-frame ones, dropping some. The table shows some 220,000 clones, with about 82% occurring only once. Sequencing used peripheral blood. The receptor was derived from a woman aged 65 to 85 with COVID-19, enrolled during active disease. V and J are TRBV10-3 and TRBJ2-5; 7 nucleotides align to TRBD2. CDR3 sequence reads: CAISESSGAQETQYF. The CDR3 nucleotides read TGTGCCATCAGTGAGTCGAGCGGGGCGCAAGAGACCCAGTACTTC.